This entry is about one T cell receptor (beta chain). The source of the sample is a study of blood T cell repertoires in COVID-19. On the study more broadly: The study drew acute and convalescent COVID-19 samples from the United States, Italy and Spain.

The CDR3 is 15 amino acids. J was trimmed by 5 bases and V by 2 bases; bases with no gene match: 5. Germline V CDR1 and CDR2: KGHSH, LQKENI. The protocol was immunoSEQ multiplex PCR, while the TCRdb copy is restricted to in-frame clones and leaves out a portion. The sample records 80,000 to 130,000 clones, nearly 90% being singletons. Sequencing input: peripheral blood. This TCR derives from a woman aged 55-75 years with acute or convalescent COVID-19. This chain links TRBV18 with TRBJ1-2, with 10 positions matching TRBD1. Here the CDR3 DNA reads TGTGCCAGCTCACCAAGCGGACAGGGGGGATATGGCTACACCTTC. It is translated as CASSPSGQGGYGYTF.